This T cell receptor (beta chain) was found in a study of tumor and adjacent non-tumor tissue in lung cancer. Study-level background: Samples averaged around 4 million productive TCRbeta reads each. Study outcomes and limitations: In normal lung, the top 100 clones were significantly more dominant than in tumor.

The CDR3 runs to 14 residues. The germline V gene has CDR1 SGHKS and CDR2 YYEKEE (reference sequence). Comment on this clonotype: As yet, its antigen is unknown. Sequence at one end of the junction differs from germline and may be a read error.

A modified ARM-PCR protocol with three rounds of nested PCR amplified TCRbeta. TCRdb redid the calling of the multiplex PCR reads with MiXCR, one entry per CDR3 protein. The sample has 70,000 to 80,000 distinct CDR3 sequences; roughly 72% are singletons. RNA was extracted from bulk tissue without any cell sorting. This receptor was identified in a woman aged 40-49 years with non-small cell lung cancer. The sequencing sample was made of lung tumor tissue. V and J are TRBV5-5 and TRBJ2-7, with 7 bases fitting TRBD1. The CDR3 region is CASKSGTDTYEQHF. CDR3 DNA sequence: TGTGCCAGCAAGTCCGGGACAGACACCTACGAGCAGCACTTC.